This T cell receptor beta chain was recovered during a study of shared clonotypes between healthy human individuals. Across the whole study: Samples came from two female and three male donors aged 18 to 49.

Germline CDR1 SGHDT, CDR2 YYEEEE. Trimming cost V 4 bases and J 9 bases, with 20 bases left between them. This CDR3 spans 14 amino acids. Free of recent acute infections or vaccinations, the donors were healthy HIV-negative adults. A CD45RA-negative memory subset and a CD45RA+ naive subset were separated from the CD4+ cells. At deep level, the assay was performed. Repertoires were generated with immunoSEQ multiplex PCR, while TCRdb's copy carries only in-frame clones and drops some. The profile shows around 750,000 clones, roughly 70% of them singletons. There are a few counts of this clone. The source material was memory CD4+ T cells sorted from blood. As for subset: CD45RA-negative fraction. The chain recombines TRBV5-6 with TRBJ2-7; D may be TRBD1 or TRBD2 (6 bases each). The sequence derives from a young woman in good health. CDR3 DNA: TGTGCCAGCAGCCCGCGGGACACCCCGTCCGGGCAGTACTTC. Encoded protein: CASSPRDTPSGQYF.